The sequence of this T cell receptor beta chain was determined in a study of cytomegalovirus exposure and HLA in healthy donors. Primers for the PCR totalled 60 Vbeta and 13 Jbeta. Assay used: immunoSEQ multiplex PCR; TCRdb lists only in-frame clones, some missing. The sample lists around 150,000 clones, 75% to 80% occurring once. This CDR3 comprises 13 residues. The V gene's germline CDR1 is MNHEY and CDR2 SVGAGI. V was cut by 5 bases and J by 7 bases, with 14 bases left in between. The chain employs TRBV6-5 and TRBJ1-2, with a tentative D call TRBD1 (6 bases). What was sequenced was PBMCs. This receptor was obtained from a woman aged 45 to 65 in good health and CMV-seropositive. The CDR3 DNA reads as TGTGCCAGCAGTCTTAGGACAGTGGCTGGCTACACCTTC. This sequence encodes CASSLRTVAGYTF.